The source of this T cell receptor beta chain is a study of OX40 agonist ivuxolimab in advanced cancers. Study information: Antecedent anti-PD-1, anti-PD-L1 or anti-CTLA-4 therapy was permissible, with about 40% having received some.

After removal of 5 bases from V and 6 bases from J, the junction contained 4 bases not matched to a gene. The CDR3 runs 13 residues. Per the germline V gene, CDR1 is SGHTA and CDR2 is FQGNSA. Individuals having autoimmune disease history or systemic immunosuppression were not enrolled. Sampling times: baseline, cycle 4 day 1, cycle 7 day 1. The table came from immunoSEQ multiplex PCR; TCRdb's copy has only in-frame clones and leaves some out. The table has around 67,000 clones, about 90% seen once; the top ten hold approximately 1.3%. The J gene is TRBJ2-3, the V gene TRBV7-2; 8 bases align to TRBD1. The source of this sequence is an adult with an advanced solid tumor such as melanoma, head and neck, liver or kidney cancer. Sequenced here: CD4+ or CD8+ T cells sorted from blood, sampled in a trial of the OX40 agonist ivuxolimab. CDR3 sequence reads: CASSSRGRDTQYF. In nucleotides, the CDR3 is TGTGCCAGCAGCAGCAGGGGGCGGGATACGCAGTATTTT.